This entry describes one T cell receptor (beta chain). Its antigen is undetermined. As for treatment: approximately 18 received Ad26.COV2.S at low or high dose, single or two shots; 5 received placebo; per-sample allocation not given. Sampling occurred on day 63 after the first vaccine or placebo injection. These data originate in a study of Ad26.COV2.S vaccination and SARS-CoV-2 variants. Findings and limits, study-wide: Vaccine recipients showed a spike-specific TCR breadth that was higher than in placebo recipients. Recipients of either vaccine or placebo displayed similar breadth of non-spike TCRs.

Germline CDR1 and CDR2: MNHNY and SVGAGI (reference sequence). The CDR3 totals 13 residues. Trimming cost V 8 bases and J 9 bases, with 17 bases left between them. The table came from immunoSEQ multiplex PCR; TCRdb's copy has only in-frame clones and leaves some out. The sample gives around 500,000 clones, 89% of which show up once; about 1.7% is in the top ten. The origin of this receptor is a person between 18 and 60 years old who received the Ad26.COV2.S COVID-19 vaccine or a placebo. Sequenced material: peripheral blood, taken in a trial of Ad26.COV2.S vaccine versus placebo. This sequence joins TRBV6-6 and TRBJ2-1; no reliable D call. CDR3 protein: CASAVGGLSEQFF. CDR3 in DNA: TGTGCCAGCGCGGTAGGTGGGCTTAGTGAGCAGTTCTTC.